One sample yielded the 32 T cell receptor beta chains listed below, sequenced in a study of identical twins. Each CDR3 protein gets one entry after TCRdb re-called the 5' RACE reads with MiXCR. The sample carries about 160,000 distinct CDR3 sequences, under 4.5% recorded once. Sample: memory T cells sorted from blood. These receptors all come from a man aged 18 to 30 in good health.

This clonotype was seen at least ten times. The CDR3, as DNA: TGTGCCAGCAGGAAGGGGGGAGCTGAAGCTTTCTTT. Amino acid sequence: CASRKGGAEAFF. The rearrangement links TRBV6-5 to TRBJ1-1; perhaps TRBD1 as D (6 bases). Germline V gives CDR1 MNHEY, CDR2 SVGAGI. V gave up 6 bases and J gave up 6 bases, with 11 bases separating them. The CDR3 is 12 residues long.

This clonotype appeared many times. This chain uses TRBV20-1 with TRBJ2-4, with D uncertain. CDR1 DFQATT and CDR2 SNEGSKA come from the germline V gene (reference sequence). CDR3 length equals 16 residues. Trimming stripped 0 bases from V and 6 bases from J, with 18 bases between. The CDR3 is CSAREIIREAGNIQYF. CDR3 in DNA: TGCAGTGCTAGAGAAATAATAAGGGAAGCTGGAAACATTCAGTACTTC.

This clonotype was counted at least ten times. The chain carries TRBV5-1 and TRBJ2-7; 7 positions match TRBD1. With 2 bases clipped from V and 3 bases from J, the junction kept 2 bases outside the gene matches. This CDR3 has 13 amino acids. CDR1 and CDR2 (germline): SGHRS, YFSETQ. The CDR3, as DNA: TGCGCCAGCAGCTTTGACAGGGACTACGAGCAGTACGTC. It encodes CASSFDRDYEQYV.

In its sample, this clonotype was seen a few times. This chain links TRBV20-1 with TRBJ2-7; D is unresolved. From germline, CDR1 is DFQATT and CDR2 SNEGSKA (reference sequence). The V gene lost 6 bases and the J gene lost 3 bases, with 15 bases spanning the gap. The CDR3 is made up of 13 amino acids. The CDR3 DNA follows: TGCAGTGCCCCACCCAACGGTCACTACGAGCAGTACTTC. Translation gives CSAPPNGHYEQYF.

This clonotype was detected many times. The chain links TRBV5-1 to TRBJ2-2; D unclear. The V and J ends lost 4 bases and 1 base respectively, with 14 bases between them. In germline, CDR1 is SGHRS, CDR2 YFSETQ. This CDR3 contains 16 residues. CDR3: CASSSRARLNTGELFF. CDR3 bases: TGCGCCAGCAGCAGTCGGGCTCGCCTGAACACCGGGGAGCTGTTTTTT. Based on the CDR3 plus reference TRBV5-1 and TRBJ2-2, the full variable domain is KAGVTQTPRYLIKTRGQQVTLSCSPISGHRSVSWYQQTPGQGLQFLFEYFSETQRNKGNFPGRFSGRQFSNSRSEMNVSTLELGDSALYLCASSSRARLNTGELFFGEGSRLTVL.

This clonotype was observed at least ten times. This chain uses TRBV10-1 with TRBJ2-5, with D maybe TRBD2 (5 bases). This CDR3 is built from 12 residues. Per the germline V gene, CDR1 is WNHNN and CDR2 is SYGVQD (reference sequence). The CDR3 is CAPGVLQETQYF. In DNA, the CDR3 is TGCGCTCCCGGGGTCCTCCAAGAGACCCAGTACTTC.

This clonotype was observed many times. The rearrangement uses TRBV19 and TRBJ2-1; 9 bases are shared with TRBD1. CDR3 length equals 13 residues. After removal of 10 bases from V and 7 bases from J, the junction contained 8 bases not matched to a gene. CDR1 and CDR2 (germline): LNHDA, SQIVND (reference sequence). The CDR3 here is CATGTGKGNEQFF. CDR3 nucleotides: TGTGCCACGGGGACAGGGAAGGGGAATGAGCAGTTCTTC.

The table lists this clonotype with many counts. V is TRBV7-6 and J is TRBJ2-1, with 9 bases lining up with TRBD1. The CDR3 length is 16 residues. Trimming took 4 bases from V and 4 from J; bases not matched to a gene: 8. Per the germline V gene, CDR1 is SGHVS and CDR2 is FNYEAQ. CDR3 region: CASSSIRQGVYNEQFF. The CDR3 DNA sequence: TGTGCCAGCAGCTCGATCCGACAGGGGGTTTACAATGAGCAGTTCTTC.

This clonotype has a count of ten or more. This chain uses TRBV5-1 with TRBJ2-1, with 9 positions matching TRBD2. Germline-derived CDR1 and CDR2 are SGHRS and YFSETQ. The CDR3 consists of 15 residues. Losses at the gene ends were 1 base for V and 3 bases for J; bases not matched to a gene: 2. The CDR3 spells CASSLTSGYYNEQFF. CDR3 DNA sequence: TGCGCCAGCAGCTTGACTAGCGGGTACTACAATGAGCAGTTCTTC. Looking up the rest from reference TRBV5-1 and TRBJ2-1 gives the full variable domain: KAGVTQTPRYLIKTRGQQVTLSCSPISGHRSVSWYQQTPGQGLQFLFEYFSETQRNKGNFPGRFSGRQFSNSRSEMNVSTLELGDSALYLCASSLTSGYYNEQFFGPGTRLTVL.

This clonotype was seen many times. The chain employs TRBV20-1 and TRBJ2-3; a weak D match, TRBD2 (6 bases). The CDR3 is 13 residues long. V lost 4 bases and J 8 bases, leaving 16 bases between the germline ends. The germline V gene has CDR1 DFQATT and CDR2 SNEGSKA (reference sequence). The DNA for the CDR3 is TGCAGTGCTAAGTTTGGGGGGTCGGGTACGCAGTATTTT. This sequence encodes CSAKFGGSGTQYF.

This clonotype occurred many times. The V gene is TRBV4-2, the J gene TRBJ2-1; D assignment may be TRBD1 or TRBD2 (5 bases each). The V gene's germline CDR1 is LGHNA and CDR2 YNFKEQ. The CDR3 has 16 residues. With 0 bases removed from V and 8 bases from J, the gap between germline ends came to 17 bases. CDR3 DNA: TGTGCCAGCAGCCAAGATAGGGGCGGGCCGGGCGATGAGCAGTTCTTC. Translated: CASSQDRGGPGDEQFF.

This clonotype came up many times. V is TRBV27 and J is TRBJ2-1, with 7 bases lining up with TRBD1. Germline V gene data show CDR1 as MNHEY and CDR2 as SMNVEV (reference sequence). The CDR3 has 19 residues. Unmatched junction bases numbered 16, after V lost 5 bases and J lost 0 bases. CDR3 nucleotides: TGTGCCAGCAGTGCCCGCAACTGGGACAGCCACAGCTCCTACAATGAGCAGTTCTTC. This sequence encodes CASSARNWDSHSSYNEQFF.

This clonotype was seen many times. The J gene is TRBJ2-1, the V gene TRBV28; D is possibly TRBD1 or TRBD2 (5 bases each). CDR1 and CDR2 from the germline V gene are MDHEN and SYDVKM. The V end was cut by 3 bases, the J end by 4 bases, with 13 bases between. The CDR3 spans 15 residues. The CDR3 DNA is TGTGCCAGCAGTTTGGTAGGGACCCCTTACAATGAGCAGTTCTTC. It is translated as CASSLVGTPYNEQFF.

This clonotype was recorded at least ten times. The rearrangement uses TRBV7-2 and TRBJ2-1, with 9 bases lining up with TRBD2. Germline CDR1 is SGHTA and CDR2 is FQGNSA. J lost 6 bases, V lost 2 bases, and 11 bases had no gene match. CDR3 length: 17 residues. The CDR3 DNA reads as TGTGCCAGCAGCTTAAGGCGGGGGGGCACACTAGTCAATGAGCAGTTCTTC. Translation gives CASSLRRGGTLVNEQFF.

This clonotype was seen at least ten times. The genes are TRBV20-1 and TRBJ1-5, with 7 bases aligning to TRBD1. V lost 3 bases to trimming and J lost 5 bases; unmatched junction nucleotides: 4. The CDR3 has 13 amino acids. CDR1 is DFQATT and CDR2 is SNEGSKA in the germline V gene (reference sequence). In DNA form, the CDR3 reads TGCAGTGCTAGCGACAGGGTAGATCAGCCCCAGCATTTT. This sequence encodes CSASDRVDQPQHF.

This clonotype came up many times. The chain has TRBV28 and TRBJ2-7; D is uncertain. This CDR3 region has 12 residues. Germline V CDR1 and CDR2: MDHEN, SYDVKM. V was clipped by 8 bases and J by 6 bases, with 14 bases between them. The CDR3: CASWVPFGEQYF. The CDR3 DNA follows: TGTGCCAGCTGGGTCCCCTTTGGCGAGCAGTACTTC.

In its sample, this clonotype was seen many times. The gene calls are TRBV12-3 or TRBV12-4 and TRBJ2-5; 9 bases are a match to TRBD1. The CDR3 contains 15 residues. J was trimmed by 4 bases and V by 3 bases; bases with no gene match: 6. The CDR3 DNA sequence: TGTGCCAGCAGTTTGGGGGACAGGGATCGAGAGACCCAGTACTTC. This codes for CASSLGDRDRETQYF.

The CDR3: CASSFLRGGADTQYF. The CDR3 coding sequence is TGTGCCAGCAGCTTCCTACGGGGGGGAGCAGATACGCAGTATTTT. The chain couples TRBV11-1 to TRBJ2-3; 8 nucleotides agree with TRBD2. CDR3 length: 15 amino acids. With 3 bases clipped from V and 4 bases from J, the junction kept 6 bases outside the gene matches. Germline CDR1 SGHAT, CDR2 FQDESV (reference sequence).

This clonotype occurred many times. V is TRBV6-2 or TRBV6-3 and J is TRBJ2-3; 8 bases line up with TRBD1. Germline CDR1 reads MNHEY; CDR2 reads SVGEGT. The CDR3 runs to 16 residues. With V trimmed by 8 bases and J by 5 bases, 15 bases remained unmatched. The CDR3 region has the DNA TGTGCCAGCCTTAAAGATGAACAGGGGGTCAAAGATACGCAGTATTTT. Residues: CASLKDEQGVKDTQYF.

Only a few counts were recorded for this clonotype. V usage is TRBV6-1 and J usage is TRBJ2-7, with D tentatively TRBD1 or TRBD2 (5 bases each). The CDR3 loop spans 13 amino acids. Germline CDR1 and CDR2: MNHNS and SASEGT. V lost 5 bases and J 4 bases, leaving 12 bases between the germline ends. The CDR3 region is CASSPGARYEQYF. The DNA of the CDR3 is TGTGCCAGCAGTCCCGGGGCGCGGTACGAGCAGTACTTC.

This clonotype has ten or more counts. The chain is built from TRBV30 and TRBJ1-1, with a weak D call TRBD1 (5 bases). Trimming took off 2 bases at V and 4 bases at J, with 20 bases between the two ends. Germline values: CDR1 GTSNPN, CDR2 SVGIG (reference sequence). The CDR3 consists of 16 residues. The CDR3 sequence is CAWSKAGRKRGTEAFF. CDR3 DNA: TGTGCCTGGAGTAAGGCGGGCCGAAAGAGGGGCACTGAAGCTTTCTTT.

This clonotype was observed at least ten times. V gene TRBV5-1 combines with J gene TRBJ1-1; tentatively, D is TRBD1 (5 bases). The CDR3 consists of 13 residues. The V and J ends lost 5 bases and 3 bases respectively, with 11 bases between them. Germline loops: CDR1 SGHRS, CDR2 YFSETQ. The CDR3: CASRDGGYTEAFF. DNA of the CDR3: TGCGCCAGCAGGGATGGGGGATACACTGAAGCTTTCTTT. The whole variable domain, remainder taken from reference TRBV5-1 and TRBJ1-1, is KAGVTQTPRYLIKTRGQQVTLSCSPISGHRSVSWYQQTPGQGLQFLFEYFSETQRNKGNFPGRFSGRQFSNSRSEMNVSTLELGDSALYLCASRDGGYTEAFFGQGTRLTVV.

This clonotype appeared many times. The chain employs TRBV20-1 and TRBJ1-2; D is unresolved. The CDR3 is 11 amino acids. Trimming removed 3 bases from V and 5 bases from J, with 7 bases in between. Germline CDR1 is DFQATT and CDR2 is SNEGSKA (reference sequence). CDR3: CSASDGYGYTF. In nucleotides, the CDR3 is TGCAGTGCTAGCGACGGATATGGCTACACCTTC.

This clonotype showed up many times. The CDR3 coding sequence is TGTGCCAGCAGCATAGTACCGGGACTAGCGGAGAGCTCCTACGAGCAGTACGTC. It translates to CASSIVPGLAESSYEQYV. V usage is TRBV21-1 and J usage is TRBJ2-7; TRBD2, the table's D call, lacks a check against the DNA. TRBV21-1 is a pseudogene locus. The CDR3 length is 18 residues.

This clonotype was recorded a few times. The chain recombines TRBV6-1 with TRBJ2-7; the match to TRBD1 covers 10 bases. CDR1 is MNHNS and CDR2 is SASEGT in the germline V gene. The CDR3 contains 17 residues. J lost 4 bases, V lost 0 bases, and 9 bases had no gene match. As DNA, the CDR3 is TGTGCCAGCAGTGAAGCGTTGGACAGGGGGTCTGGGTACGAGCAGTACGTC. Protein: CASSEALDRGSGYEQYV.

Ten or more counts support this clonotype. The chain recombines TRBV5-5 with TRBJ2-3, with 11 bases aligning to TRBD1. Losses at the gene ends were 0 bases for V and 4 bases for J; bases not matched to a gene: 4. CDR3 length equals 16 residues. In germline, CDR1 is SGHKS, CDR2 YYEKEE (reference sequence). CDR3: CASSLGDRGIADTQYF. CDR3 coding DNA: TGTGCCAGCAGCTTGGGGGACAGGGGGATAGCAGATACGCAGTATTTT.

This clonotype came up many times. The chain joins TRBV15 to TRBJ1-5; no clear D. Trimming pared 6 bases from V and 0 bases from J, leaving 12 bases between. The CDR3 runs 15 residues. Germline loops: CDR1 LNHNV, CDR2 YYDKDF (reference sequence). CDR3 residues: CATRYEQSSNQPQHF. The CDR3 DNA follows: TGTGCCACCAGGTATGAACAGAGTAGCAATCAGCCCCAGCATTTT. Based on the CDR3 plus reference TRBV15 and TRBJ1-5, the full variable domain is DAMVIQNPRYQVTQFGKPVTLSCSQTLNHNVMYWYQQKSSQAPKLLFHYYDKDFNNEADTPDNFQSRRPNTSFCFLDIRSPGLGDTAMYLCATRYEQSSNQPQHFGDGTRLSIL.

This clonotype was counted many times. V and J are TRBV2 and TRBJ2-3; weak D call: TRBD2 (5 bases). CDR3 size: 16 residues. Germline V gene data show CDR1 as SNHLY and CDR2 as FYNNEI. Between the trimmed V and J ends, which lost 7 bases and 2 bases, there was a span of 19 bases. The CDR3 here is CASIALTGKDTDTQYF. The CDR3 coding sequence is TGTGCCAGCATAGCTCTGACGGGGAAAGACACAGATACGCAGTATTTT.

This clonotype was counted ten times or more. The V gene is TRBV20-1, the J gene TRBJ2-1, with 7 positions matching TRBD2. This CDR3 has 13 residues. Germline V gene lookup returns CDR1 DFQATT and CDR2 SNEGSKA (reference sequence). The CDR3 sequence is CSQRKTSHNEQFF. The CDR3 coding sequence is TGCAGCCAAAGGAAGACTAGCCACAATGAGCAGTTCTTC.

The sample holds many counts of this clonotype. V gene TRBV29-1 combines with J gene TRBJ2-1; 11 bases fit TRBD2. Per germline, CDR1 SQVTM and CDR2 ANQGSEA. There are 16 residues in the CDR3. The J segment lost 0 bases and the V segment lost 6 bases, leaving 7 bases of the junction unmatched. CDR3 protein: CSVPGLAGLSYNEQFF. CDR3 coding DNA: TGCAGCGTCCCCGGACTAGCGGGCCTCTCCTACAATGAGCAGTTCTTC.

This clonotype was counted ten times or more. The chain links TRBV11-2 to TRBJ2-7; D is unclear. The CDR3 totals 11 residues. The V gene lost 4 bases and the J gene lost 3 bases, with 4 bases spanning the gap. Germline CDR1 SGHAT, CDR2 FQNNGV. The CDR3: CASSSNYEQYF. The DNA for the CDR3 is TGTGCCAGCAGCTCCAACTACGAGCAGTACTTC. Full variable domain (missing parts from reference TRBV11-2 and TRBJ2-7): EAGVAQSPRYKIIEKRQSVAFWCNPISGHATLYWYQQILGQGPKLLIQFQNNGVVDDSQLPKDRFSAERLKGVDSTLKIQPAKLEDSAVYLCASSSNYEQYFGPGTRLTVT.

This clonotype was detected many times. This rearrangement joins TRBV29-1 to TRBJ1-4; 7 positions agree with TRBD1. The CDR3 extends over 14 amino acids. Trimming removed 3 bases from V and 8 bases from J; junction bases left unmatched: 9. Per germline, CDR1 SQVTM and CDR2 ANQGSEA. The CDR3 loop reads CSVDGQGGGEKLFF. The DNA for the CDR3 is TGCAGCGTTGACGGGCAAGGGGGCGGAGAAAAACTGTTTTTT.